The 13 T cell receptor beta chains given below trace back to one sample, sequenced in a study of OX40 agonist ivuxolimab in advanced cancers. Receptors were amplified or captured by the immunoSEQ multiplex PCR assay. TCRdb took this table from immuneACCESS and kept in-frame rearrangements with V and J called. Such tables lack part of the clones; where checked against another copy, unresolved V genes explain under half of the gap, and the rest is unexplained. The sample contains 30,000 to 35,000 clones, roughly nine tenths of them found a single time. The top ten clones comprise 35% to 45% of the sample. The input for sequencing was CD4+ or CD8+ T cells sorted from blood, taken in a trial of the OX40 agonist ivuxolimab. All receptors come from an adult with an advanced solid tumor such as melanoma, head and neck, liver or kidney cancer.

The V call is TRBV5-6, the J call TRBJ1-4; the D is unclear. Germline CDR1 and CDR2: SGHDT and YYEEEE. This CDR3 comprises 16 residues. V lost 4 bases, J lost 11 bases, and 24 bases lay in between. The CDR3 DNA follows: TGTGCCAGCAGCGCCGACGGACTGATTGAGGGCGGCAAACTGTTTTTT. Protein product: CASSADGLIEGGKLFF.

Concerning this clone itself: At one of its ends the junction is not consistent with the germline gene, which may arise from a read error. The rearrangement joins TRBV6-1 to TRBJ1-2; a possible D gene is TRBD1 (5 bases). Germline CDR1 MNHNS, CDR2 SASEGT. The CDR3 contains 13 residues. CDR3 DNA: TGTGCCAGCAGCGAAGGGACTTTCTATGGCTACACCTTC. Protein product: CASSEGTFYGYTF.

The sample holds one count of this clone. This chain connects TRBV6-5 to TRBJ2-7; D not resolved. V gave up 6 bases and J gave up 5 bases, with 11 bases separating them. In germline, CDR1 is MNHEY, CDR2 SVGAGI. The CDR3 covers 12 residues. The CDR3 here is CASSDLADEQYF. The CDR3 coding sequence is TGTGCCAGCAGCGACCTCGCGGACGAGCAGTACTTC.

The chain is built from TRBV19 and TRBJ2-2, with a weak D call TRBD2 (6 bases). This CDR3 has 15 amino acids. Trimming shortened V by 3 bases and J by 4 bases, and 12 bases separated the two germline ends. Germline values: CDR1 LNHDA, CDR2 SQIVND (reference sequence). In DNA form, the CDR3 reads TGTGCCAGTAGTATTTTCGGGGGTAGCACCGGGGAGCTGTTTTTT. Amino acid sequence: CASSIFGGSTGELFF.

The chain has TRBV4-2 and TRBJ1-3; D not certain. CDR1 and CDR2 from the germline V gene are LGHNA and YNFKEQ. This CDR3 has 16 amino acids. V was shortened by 0 bases and J by 1 base, with 10 bases between the two germline ends. DNA for the CDR3: TGTGCCAGCAGCCAAGAAAGGATGGAGTCTGGAAACACCATATATTTT. Amino acid sequence: CASSQERMESGNTIYF.

The V call is TRBV7-8, the J call TRBJ2-7, with 9 bases fitting TRBD1. Germline CDR1 and CDR2: SGHVS and FQNEAQ. The V and J ends lost 4 bases and 5 bases, in that order; junction bases with no gene match: 6. The CDR3 consists of 14 residues. CDR3 loop: CASSYLTGGDEQYF. CDR3 coding DNA: TGTGCCAGCAGCTACCTGACAGGGGGGGACGAGCAGTACTTC.

The V gene is TRBV19, the J gene TRBJ2-5, with D tentatively TRBD1 or TRBD2 (5 bases each). The end of the DNA fits TRBJ2-7 better, so the J call may be wrong. Per the germline V gene, CDR1 is LNHDA and CDR2 is SQIVND (reference sequence). The CDR3 contains 14 residues. The CDR3 nucleotides read TGTGCCAGTAGTATTCGGGACGGAACCTACGAGCAGTACTTC. It codes for CASSIRDGTYEQYF.

The chain is built from TRBV11-2 and TRBJ1-3; D may be TRBD1 (5 bases). Germline values: CDR1 SGHAT, CDR2 FQNNGV. This CDR3 spans 14 amino acids. V was shortened by 3 bases and J by 1 base, with 7 bases between the two germline ends. The DNA for the CDR3 is TGTGCCAGCAGCTTGCAGGGATCTGGAAACACCATATATTTT. Its translation: CASSLQGSGNTIYF.

This chain uses TRBV7-2 with TRBJ1-3; D is unresolved. The germline CDR1 and CDR2 sequences are SGHTA and FQGNSA. The CDR3 has 16 amino acids. Trimming removed 1 base at V and 0 bases at J, with 10 bases between. CDR3 protein: CASSLVFRSSGNTIYF. CDR3 nucleotide sequence: TGTGCCAGCAGCTTAGTTTTCCGCAGCTCTGGAAACACCATATATTTT.

This sequence joins TRBV10-2 and TRBJ1-4, with a tentative D call TRBD1 (5 bases). Germline CDR1 is WSHSY and CDR2 is SAAADI. The CDR3 sequence is 16 residues long. The germline V and J ends were trimmed by 0 bases and 8 bases, with 16 bases remaining between them. DNA of the CDR3: TGCGCCAGCAGTGAGTCATTAGTAAGGGGACCAGAAAAACTGTTTTTT. It specifies CASSESLVRGPEKLFF.

The V and J genes are TRBV11-2 and TRBJ2-7; 8 bases are a match to TRBD1. Germline V CDR1 and CDR2: SGHAT, FQNNGV. The J segment lost 0 bases and the V segment lost 5 bases, leaving 6 bases of the junction unmatched. There are 15 residues in the CDR3. CDR3 in DNA: TGTGCCAGCAGCCTGACAGGGGTTCTCTCCTACGAGCAGTACTTC. Translating it yields CASSLTGVLSYEQYF.

The chain is built from TRBV5-8 and TRBJ2-7; D is undetermined. The CDR3 loop spans 13 amino acids. V was clipped by 4 bases and J by 7 bases, with 15 bases between them. Germline V gene data show CDR1 as SGHTS and CDR2 as YDEGEE. This chain's CDR3 is CASSPGGVQEQYF. CDR3 sequence (DNA): TGTGCCAGCAGCCCCGGTGGGGTCCAGGAGCAGTACTTC.

CDR3 protein: CASSELTPRGNEQYF. In nucleotides, the CDR3 is TGTGCCAGCAGTGAACTTACCCCTCGGGGGAACGAGCAGTACTTC. V is TRBV25-1 and J is TRBJ2-7, with D possibly TRBD2 on 6 matching bases. With 2 bases removed from V and 5 bases from J, the gap between germline ends came to 16 bases. Germline CDR1 MGHDK, CDR2 SYGVNS. The CDR3 is 15 residues long.